This T cell receptor beta chain appears in the sequencing data of a study of T cells in Graves' hyperthyroidism and ophthalmopathy. Study findings and constraints: Most clonotypes that expanded in the thyroid above 0.001 also showed up in blood.

The CDR3 runs 15 residues. In germline, CDR1 is LNHDA, CDR2 SQIVND (reference sequence). After removal of 9 bases from V and 2 bases from J, the junction contained 6 bases not matched to a gene. It was RNA transcripts that yielded the amplified TCR beta CDR3 regions. The study used the HTBI primer set for a first-round RT-PCR of the TCR CDR3. Using its own MiXCR run on the multiplex PCR reads, TCRdb lists one record per CDR3 protein. The table has fewer than 350,000 distinct CDR3 sequences, around 18% seen once. This clonotype was counted ten times or more. Its specificity is not known. The rearrangement joins TRBV19 to TRBJ2-6; 8 bases are a match to TRBD2. Input material: blood. This clonotype was sampled from a woman between 35 and 50 years old with Graves' ophthalmopathy. The CDR3 region is CASKAGGAGANVLTF. In DNA, the CDR3 is TGTGCCAGCAAGGCGGGGGGTGCTGGGGCCAACGTCCTGACTTTC.